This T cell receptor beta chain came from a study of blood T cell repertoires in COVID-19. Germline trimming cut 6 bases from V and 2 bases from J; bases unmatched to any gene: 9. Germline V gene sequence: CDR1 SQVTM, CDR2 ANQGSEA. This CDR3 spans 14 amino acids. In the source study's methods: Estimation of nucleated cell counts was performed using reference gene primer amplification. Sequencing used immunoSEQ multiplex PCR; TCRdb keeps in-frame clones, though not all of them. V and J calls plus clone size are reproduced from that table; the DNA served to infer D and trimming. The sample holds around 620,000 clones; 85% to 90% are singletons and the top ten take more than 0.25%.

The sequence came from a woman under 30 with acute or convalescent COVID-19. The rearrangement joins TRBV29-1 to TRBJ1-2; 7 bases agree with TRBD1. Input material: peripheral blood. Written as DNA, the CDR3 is TGCAGCGTAGCGCCGGGACAGAGAAACTATGGCTACACCTTC. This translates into CSVAPGQRNYGYTF.